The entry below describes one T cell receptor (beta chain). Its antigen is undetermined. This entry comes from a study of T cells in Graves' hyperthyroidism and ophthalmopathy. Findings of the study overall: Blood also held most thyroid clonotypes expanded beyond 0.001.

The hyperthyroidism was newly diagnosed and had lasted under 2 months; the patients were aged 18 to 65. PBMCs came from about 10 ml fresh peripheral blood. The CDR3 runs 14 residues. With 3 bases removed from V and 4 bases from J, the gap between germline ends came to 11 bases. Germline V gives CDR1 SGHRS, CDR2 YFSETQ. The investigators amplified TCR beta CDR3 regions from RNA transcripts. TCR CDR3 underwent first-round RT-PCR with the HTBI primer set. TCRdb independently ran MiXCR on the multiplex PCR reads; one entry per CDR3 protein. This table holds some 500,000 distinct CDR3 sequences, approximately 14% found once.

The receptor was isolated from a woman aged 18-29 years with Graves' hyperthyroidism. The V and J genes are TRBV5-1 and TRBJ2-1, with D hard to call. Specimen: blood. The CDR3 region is CASSSWASYNEQFF. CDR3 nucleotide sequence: TGCGCCAGCAGCTCGTGGGCGTCATACAATGAGCAGTTCTTC.